The clone carrying this T cell receptor beta chain was seen a few times. The antigen is undetermined. Brentuximab vedotin exposure varied among the patients, all of whom had relapsed after autologous stem cell transplantation. Patients' outcomes at their best amounted to complete response, partial response or progressive disease. V lost 6 bases to trimming and J lost 4 bases; unmatched junction nucleotides: 7. The CDR3 is 14 amino acids. CDR1 is SGHTA, CDR2 FQGNSA, per germline. These data come from a study of PD-1 blockade in classical Hodgkin lymphoma. Assay: immunoSEQ multiplex PCR; the TCRdb copy retains only in-frame clones and omits some. The sample includes 23,000 or so clones, roughly 80% seen only once; the top ten take approximately 7.9%. Findings of the study overall: Lower baseline TCR diversity was reported for newly diagnosed patients than for healthy donors. Those patients who began receiving nivolumab less than 1 year after ASCT had lower diversity, and they were excluded. Newly diagnosed patients and complete responders had comparable diversity at baseline.

The sequence came from a human donor with classical Hodgkin lymphoma. This sample comprised peripheral blood mononuclear cells (PBMCs), obtained before the second cycle of nivolumab. The chain has TRBV7-2 and TRBJ2-7; 9 bases match TRBD1. In nucleotides, the CDR3 is TGTGCCAGCAGATCCCCGGGACAGGGTTACGAGCAGTACTTC. This gives the protein CASRSPGQGYEQYF.